This T cell receptor beta chain was obtained from a study of vaccination effects on CD4 cells after COVID-19. Study-wide context: A median of 72 days separated the second dose and sampling.

A word on this clone: As yet, its antigen is unknown.

Trimming removed 6 bases from V and 4 bases from J, with 4 bases in between. CDR1 is MGHDK, CDR2 SYGVNS, per germline. The CDR3 extends over 12 amino acids. The data were produced by immunoSEQ multiplex PCR, yet TCRdb's version contains in-frame clones alone and is incomplete. This sample has some 69,000 clones; 70% to 75% occur once, and the top ten carry roughly 1.6%. After expansion with viral peptide pools in the ViraFEST assay, antigen-specific CD4+ T cells were sequenced. It was after approximately 11 days of culture that CD4+ T cells were isolated. BNT162b2 vaccine or mRNA-1273 vaccine was given to participants in two doses.

This sequence joins TRBV25-1 and TRBJ1-6; D ambiguous. The sequence derives from a human donor who received a COVID-19 vaccine. Here the sequenced sample was CD4+ T cells from PBMCs cultured with HCoV-229E spike peptides, taken after COVID-19 vaccination. This CDR3 reads CASRVYNSPLHF. The CDR3 region has the DNA TGTGCCAGCAGAGTATATAATTCACCCCTCCACTTT.